This T cell receptor beta chain was captured in a study of CD8+CD57+ T cells in acquired aplastic anemia. Overall study: In CD4+ cells, healthy donors produced an average of about 11 million reads.

Genomic DNA, serving as template, underwent TCR beta VDJ and CDR3 profiling. MiXCR was run by TCRdb on the reads, yielding one entry per CDR3 protein. The data hold about 420,000 distinct CDR3 sequences, with approximately 70% observed a single time. Sequenced sample: sorted CD4+, CD8+, or CD8+CD57+ T cells (not recorded which) from PBMCs. The receptor's source is a human donor in good health, serving as a control.

The DNA for the CDR3 is TGCGCCGTTAGCAGATTCGATGACCAGTACTTC. Its translation: CAVSRFDDQYF. The V and J genes are TRBV29-1 and TRBJ2-5; unclear D gene. The CDR3 consists of 11 residues. Germline V gene lookup returns CDR1 SQVTM and CDR2 ANQGSEA.